This T cell receptor (beta chain) derives from a study of blood T cell repertoires in COVID-19. Turning to the study itself: Nucleic acid was either cDNA or gDNA, and it came from T cells, B-cell-depleted T cells, or PBMCs.

This clone appeared once. In the original processing: Amplification from reference gene primers served as the basis for estimated nucleated cell counts. Measured with immunoSEQ multiplex PCR; TCRdb has only the in-frame clones, and not every one. V and J calls and clone size come straight from that table; D and trimming were deduced from the DNA. The profile shows 7,000 or so clones, 89% of them singletons. J was trimmed by 6 bases and V by 1 base; bases with no gene match: 6. The CDR3 covers 15 residues. The germline V gene has CDR1 SGHRS and CDR2 YFSETQ. This sequence originates from a man aged 65 to 79 with active COVID-19. V and J are TRBV5-1 and TRBJ2-3; 9 positions match TRBD2. Input material: peripheral blood. The CDR3 reads CASSLRTSAGDTQYF. The CDR3 DNA reads TGCGCCAGCAGCTTGAGGACTAGCGCGGGCGATACGCAGTATTTT.